This T cell receptor beta chain was sequenced during a study of OX40 agonist ivuxolimab in advanced cancers. Looking at the study overall: Given to patients was ivuxolimab, an agonistic anti-OX40 (CD134) antibody. Dose-escalation cases comprised hepatocellular carcinoma, melanoma, renal cell or head and neck cancer. Subjects had a mean age of about 65 years, with a range of roughly 23 to 80; less than 90% were male.

CDR3 length: 14 residues. Germline CDR1 MNHNS, CDR2 SASEGT. The germline V and J ends were trimmed by 7 bases and 1 base, with 11 bases remaining between them. Data came from immunoSEQ multiplex PCR; TCRdb stores just in-frame clones and leaves some out. Of 60,000 to 75,000 clones listed, around 90% are singletons. Of note for this clone: Its cognate antigen is unknown.

Study results and limitations: Low normalized T-cell clonal expansion was also seen in some nonresponders.

The chain joins TRBV6-1 to TRBJ1-5, with D possibly being TRBD1 (5 bases). This TCR derives from an adult with an advanced solid tumor such as melanoma, head and neck, liver or kidney cancer. Here the sequenced sample was CD4+ or CD8+ T cells sorted from blood, taken in a trial of the OX40 agonist ivuxolimab. In DNA, the CDR3 is TGTGCCAGCAATCTAGACAGAAGCAATCAGCCCCAGCATTTT. The encoded protein is CASNLDRSNQPQHF.